The clone carrying this T cell receptor (beta chain) was seen a few times. The data belong to a study of blood T cells in healthy people across ages. Sample-barcoded 5' priming and a J-beta primer mix drove a second PCR of about 6 to 11 cycles. Each CDR3 protein is one row after TCRdb ran MiXCR on the 5' RACE reads. The table lists fewer than 600,000 distinct CDR3 sequences, over 25% of them singletons. V lost 6 bases, J lost 4 bases, and 12 bases lay in between. This CDR3 has 13 residues. These data also formed part of another study, on T cells of mothers and their children.

The receptor was derived from a boy aged 2-9 years in good health. The sequenced material came from blood. V usage is TRBV12-3 or TRBV12-4 and J usage is TRBJ1-2; D remains ambiguous. CDR3 sequence (DNA): TGTGCCAGCAGCGGATTGGGGTCCTATGGCTACACCTTC. This gives the protein CASSGLGSYGYTF.